The 11 T cell receptor beta chains listed next were all sequenced from one sample in a study of blood T cell dynamics during melanoma immunotherapy. Produced via immunoSEQ multiplex PCR; TCRdb's table is partial and in-frame only. The table shows some 15,000 clones, with roughly nine tenths occurring only once. Described time point: pre-treatment baseline. Material: blood, obtained from a patient treated with checkpoint blockade. These receptors came from a human donor with melanoma.

The rearrangement links TRBV27 to TRBJ2-1; TRBD2 aligns across 9 bases. J was trimmed by 4 bases and V by 5 bases; bases with no gene match: 6. Germline V gene sequence: CDR1 MNHEY, CDR2 SMNVEV (reference sequence). This CDR3 comprises 15 residues. The CDR3 loop is CASSPGLAQYNEQFF. CDR3 DNA sequence: TGTGCCAGCAGTCCTGGACTAGCGCAGTACAATGAGCAGTTCTTC.

J is TRBJ1-2 and V is TRBV29-1; the match to TRBD1 covers 7 bases. Germline V CDR1 and CDR2: SQVTM, ANQGSEA. This CDR3 has 14 amino acids. Trimming cost V 2 bases and J 4 bases; bases outside gene matches: 7. The CDR3 DNA is TGCAGCGTTGAAAAGGGGGCACTTCTCTATGGCTACACCTTC. Protein sequence: CSVEKGALLYGYTF.

The chain couples TRBV7-8 to TRBJ2-7; a possible D gene is TRBD1 (5 bases). Germline loops: CDR1 SGHVS, CDR2 FQNEAQ. Trimming pared 5 bases from V and 4 bases from J, leaving 15 bases between. This CDR3 is 14 amino acids long. CDR3 DNA sequence: TGTGCCAGCAGCCTTAGGGGCGGTGGGTACGAGCAGTACTTC. This translates into CASSLRGGGYEQYF.

The chain has TRBV27 and TRBJ2-2, with D unresolved. CDR1 is MNHEY, CDR2 SMNVEV, per germline (reference sequence). The CDR3 spans 17 residues. Trimming pared 6 bases from V and 6 bases from J, leaving 23 bases between. The DNA of the CDR3 is TGTGCCAGCAGACCGCGACCCGGGCTCCATGCGCCCGGGGAGCTGTTTTTT. The encoded protein is CASRPRPGLHAPGELFF.

This clone has a single count. V and J are TRBV10-3 and TRBJ2-7, with 7 bases identical to TRBD2. The CDR3 has 14 residues. J was trimmed by 2 bases and V by 4 bases; bases with no gene match: 5. Looked up from germline, CDR1 is ENHRY and CDR2 is SYGVKD. Here the CDR3 reads CAISVGGGPYEQYF. DNA for the CDR3: TGTGCCATCAGTGTGGGGGGGGGACCCTACGAGCAGTACTTC.

V usage is TRBV2 and J usage is TRBJ1-6, with a possible D match to TRBD1 (5 bases). V was shortened by 6 bases and J by 9 bases, with 15 bases between the two germline ends. From germline, CDR1 is SNHLY and CDR2 FYNNEI. The CDR3 totals 14 residues. In nucleotides, the CDR3 is TGTGCCAGCAGCACGGGGGTCCTGGCTTCACCCCTCCACTTT. Translation: CASSTGVLASPLHF.

V usage is TRBV12-5 and J usage is TRBJ1-1, with TRBD1 as a possible D gene (6 bases). CDR1 is LGHNT, CDR2 FRNRAP, per germline. The V gene lost 1 base and the J gene lost 3 bases, with 15 bases spanning the gap. The CDR3 has 16 amino acids. CDR3 nucleotide sequence: TGTGCTAGTGGTTTGGCAGCGGGGGCAATGTACACTGAAGCTTTCTTT. As protein: CASGLAAGAMYTEAFF.

The chain is built from TRBV7-2 and TRBJ2-4; TRBD1 matches 7 bases. Per germline, CDR1 SGHTA and CDR2 FQGNSA. CDR3 size: 13 residues. J gave up 8 bases and V 5 bases, and 6 bases lay outside the gene matches. DNA of the CDR3: TGTGCCAGCAGCGTGACAGGGCAGGACATTCAGTACTTC. Amino acid sequence: CASSVTGQDIQYF.

V gene TRBV29-1 combines with J gene TRBJ2-3, with TRBD1 identical over 7 bases. Unmatched junction bases numbered 3, after V lost 6 bases and J lost 0 bases. Germline V CDR1 and CDR2: SQVTM, ANQGSEA. This CDR3 has 13 residues. CDR3 residues: CSVLTGSTDTQYF. The CDR3 DNA reads TGCAGCGTGCTGACAGGGAGCACAGATACGCAGTATTTT.

This chain joins TRBV5-1 and TRBJ2-7, with 10 bases that match TRBD2. This CDR3 has 14 residues. V lost 5 bases to trimming and J lost 6 bases; unmatched junction nucleotides: 8. Germline loops: CDR1 SGHRS, CDR2 YFSETQ. The CDR3 loop reads CASRTASGSSEQYF. The DNA for the CDR3 is TGCGCCAGCAGGACAGCTAGCGGGAGCTCCGAGCAGTACTTC.

The chain recombines TRBV6-1 with TRBJ2-4; 7 positions agree with TRBD2. The CDR3 contains 13 residues. Germline lookup yields CDR1 MNHNS and CDR2 SASEGT. V was pared by 6 bases and J by 6 bases, with 5 bases of the junction left unmatched. CDR3 nucleotide sequence: TGTGCCAGCAGGCGGGAGTCTGGAAACATTCAGTACTTC. It is translated as CASRRESGNIQYF.